Shown below are 24 T cell receptor beta chains from a single sample sequenced in a study of blood T cell repertoires in COVID-19. Here immunoSEQ multiplex PCR was the method, and the copy in TCRdb shows in-frame clones only, minus some. The repertoire holds around 290,000 clones, with approximately 86% as singletons. Sequencing used peripheral blood. All receptors come from a woman in her seventies with COVID-19, enrolled during active disease.

The rearrangement joins TRBV5-1 to TRBJ2-3, with 8 bases lining up with TRBD1. The V and J ends lost 3 bases and 8 bases, in that order; junction bases with no gene match: 11. Germline V gives CDR1 SGHRS, CDR2 YFSETQ. The CDR3 is 15 residues long. The CDR3 region is CASSSTGQDGGTQYF. The DNA for the CDR3 is TGCGCCAGCAGCTCTACGGGACAGGACGGAGGTACGCAGTATTTT.

The V call is TRBV28, the J call TRBJ2-5; D unresolved. V lost 9 bases and J 5 bases, leaving 10 bases between the germline ends. This CDR3 comprises 11 residues. Germline-derived CDR1 and CDR2 are MDHEN and SYDVKM. The chain's CDR3 is CARTLAETQYF. In DNA, the CDR3 is TGTGCCAGGACACTGGCGGAGACCCAGTACTTC. Based on the CDR3 plus reference TRBV28 and TRBJ2-5, the full variable domain is DVKVTQSSRYLVKRTGEKVFLECVQDMDHENMFWYRQDPGLGLRLIYFSYDVKMKEKGDIPEGYSVSREKKERFSLILESASTNQTSMYLCARTLAETQYFGPGTRLLVL.

This clone was recorded a few times. CDR3 amino acids: CASSQRRRRGHYGYTF. The CDR3 DNA sequence: TGTGCCAGCAGCCAGCGTCGACGGAGGGGGCACTATGGCTACACCTTC. The rearrangement uses TRBV3-1 (or the pseudogene TRBV3-2) and TRBJ1-2; 7 positions agree with TRBD1. Germline assignment: CDR1 LGHDT and CDR2 YNNKEL (reference sequence). CDR3 size: 16 residues. Losses at the gene ends were 3 bases for V and 3 bases for J; bases not matched to a gene: 10.

The rearrangement joins TRBV7-2 to TRBJ2-5, with 8 positions matching TRBD2. CDR1 is SGHTA, CDR2 FQGNSA, per germline. V was pared by 3 bases and J by 2 bases, with 2 bases of the junction left unmatched. The CDR3 has 14 residues. The CDR3: CASSFGGDQETQYF. The CDR3, as DNA: TGTGCCAGCAGCTTCGGGGGGGATCAAGAGACCCAGTACTTC. Variable domain in full (rest from reference TRBV7-2 and TRBJ2-5): GAGVSQSPSNKVTEKGKDVELRCDPISGHTALYWYRQSLGQGLEFLIYFQGNSAPDKSGLPSDRFSAERTGGSVSTLTIQRTQQEDSAVYLCASSFGGDQETQYFGPGTRLLVL.

The chain joins TRBV5-1 to TRBJ2-5, with 9 bases lining up with TRBD2. This CDR3 spans 15 amino acids. Looked up from germline, CDR1 is SGHRS and CDR2 is YFSETQ. The junction had 9 bases not matched to a gene; V was cut back by 6 bases and J by 3 bases. CDR3 sequence: CASTSGSGGEETQYF. CDR3 bases: TGCGCCAGCACCTCTGGTAGCGGGGGAGAAGAGACCCAGTACTTC.

This clone was counted a single time. V and J are TRBV7-2 and TRBJ1-5; no definite D call. The CDR3 totals 13 residues. The V gene lost 4 bases and the J gene lost 0 bases, with 4 bases spanning the gap. Germline CDR1 reads SGHTA; CDR2 reads FQGNSA. CDR3 amino acids: CASSSNSNQPQHF. Here the CDR3 DNA reads TGTGCCAGCAGCTCCAATAGCAATCAGCCCCAGCATTTT. The full variable domain, its missing parts supplied by reference TRBV7-2 and TRBJ1-5, is GAGVSQSPSNKVTEKGKDVELRCDPISGHTALYWYRQSLGQGLEFLIYFQGNSAPDKSGLPSDRFSAERTGGSVSTLTIQRTQQEDSAVYLCASSSNSNQPQHFGDGTRLSIL.

The chain links TRBV9 to TRBJ2-1; D is uncertain. Germline CDR1 SGDLS, CDR2 YYNGEE. The CDR3 contains 17 residues. Trimming removed 0 bases at V and 3 bases at J, with 16 bases between. CDR3 protein: CASSVVGVRNSYNEQFF. CDR3 DNA sequence: TGTGCCAGCAGCGTAGTAGGCGTAAGGAACAGCTACAATGAGCAGTTCTTC. Filled out from reference TRBV9 and TRBJ2-1, the complete variable domain reads DSGVTQTPKHLITATGQRVTLRCSPRSGDLSVYWYQQSLDQGLQFLIQYYNGEERAKGNILERFSAQQFPDLHSELNLSSLELGDSALYFCASSVVGVRNSYNEQFFGPGTRLTVL.

The rearrangement uses TRBV6-6 and TRBJ1-2, with TRBD1 identical over 7 bases. The CDR3 spans 13 residues. Germline lookup yields CDR1 MNHNY and CDR2 SVGAGI (reference sequence). V lost 2 bases and J lost 4; bases outside the gene matches: 1. CDR3 DNA sequence: TGTGCCAGCAGTTACCGGGACAGCTATGGCTACACCTTC. This encodes CASSYRDSYGYTF.

The sample holds a few counts of this clone. The CDR3 DNA sequence: TGTGCCAGCAGCCTGCAAGGGACAACAGATACGCAGTATTTT. As protein: CASSLQGTTDTQYF. This chain connects TRBV7-9 to TRBJ2-3; perhaps TRBD1 as D (6 bases). V lost 5 bases to trimming and J lost 3 bases, with 12 bases between them. This CDR3 region has 14 residues. Per germline, CDR1 SEHNR and CDR2 FQNEAQ (reference sequence).

This clone has just one count. V and J are TRBV18 and TRBJ1-2; no reliable D call. V dropped 1 base and J dropped 3 bases, with 6 bases sitting between them. Germline CDR1 is KGHSH and CDR2 is LQKENI. The CDR3 extends over 13 amino acids. The DNA for the CDR3 is TGTGCCAGCTCACCACAACGGGACTATGGCTACACCTTC. It codes for CASSPQRDYGYTF. The full variable domain, its missing parts supplied by reference TRBV18 and TRBJ1-2, is NAGVMQNPRHLVRRRGQEARLRCSPMKGHSHVYWYRQLPEEGLKFMVYLQKENIIDESGMPKERFSAEFPKEGPSILRIQQVVRGDSAAYFCASSPQRDYGYTFGSGTRLTVV.

The chain links TRBV29-1 to TRBJ1-2; 7 nucleotides align to TRBD1. Germline-derived CDR1 and CDR2 are SQVTM and ANQGSEA. V dropped 5 bases and J dropped 4; count of bases not matched to a gene: 7. The CDR3 length is 13 residues. The CDR3 region has the DNA TGCAGCGTTAGAGGACAGGTTCGCTATGGCTACACCTTC. It specifies CSVRGQVRYGYTF.

The chain combines TRBV5-1 with TRBJ2-5; 9 bases map to TRBD2. With 0 bases clipped from V and 2 bases from J, the junction kept 2 bases outside the gene matches. Germline CDR1 is SGHRS and CDR2 is YFSETQ. CDR3 size: 15 residues. The CDR3 bases are TGCGCCAGCAGCTTGGAGCGGGGGGCTCAAGAGACCCAGTACTTC. This gives the protein CASSLERGAQETQYF.

The count of this clone is one. The chain carries TRBV10-3 and TRBJ2-3; 14 nucleotides agree with TRBD2. CDR3 length: 16 amino acids. CDR1 and CDR2 (germline): ENHRY, SYGVKD. Trimming cost V 5 bases and J 2 bases; bases outside gene matches: 3. The CDR3: CAISRTSGGPTDTQYF. The CDR3 nucleotides are TGTGCCATCAGTAGGACTAGCGGGGGGCCCACAGATACGCAGTATTTT.

This sequence joins TRBV5-1 and TRBJ1-1; 10 nucleotides line up with TRBD1. The germline CDR1 and CDR2 sequences are SGHRS and YFSETQ. The CDR3 covers 13 residues. After removal of 0 bases from V and 10 bases from J, the junction contained 3 bases not matched to a gene. DNA for the CDR3: TGCGCCAGCAGCTTGGGACAGGGGGCCCGAGCTTTCTTT. It yields the protein CASSLGQGARAFF.

The CDR3 sequence: CASSGTGAIRYNEQFF. CDR3 DNA sequence: TGTGCCAGTAGTGGGACAGGGGCCATCCGATACAATGAGCAGTTCTTC. V and J are TRBV19 and TRBJ2-1; 10 nucleotides line up with TRBD1. With V trimmed by 5 bases and J by 4 bases, 8 bases remained unmatched. The V gene's germline CDR1 is LNHDA and CDR2 SQIVND (reference sequence). The CDR3 totals 16 residues.

A word on this clone: The identical CDR3 is also encoded by other nucleotide sequences in the sample. The chain combines TRBV12-3 or TRBV12-4 with TRBJ2-2, with D perhaps TRBD2 (5 bases). The CDR3 is 13 residues long. The ends were cut back, 6 bases at V and 3 bases at J, with 8 bases in the middle. The CDR3 is CASSTGDTGELFF. CDR3 nucleotides: TGTGCCAGCAGCACCGGGGACACCGGGGAGCTGTTTTTT.

The chain is built from TRBV3-1 (or the pseudogene TRBV3-2) and TRBJ1-5, with D possibly matching TRBD1 (6 bases). This CDR3 has 14 amino acids. Trimming removed 5 bases from V and 4 bases from J, with 12 bases in between. The germline gives CDR1 LGHDT, CDR2 YNNKEL (reference sequence). The CDR3 sequence is CASSVGGANQPQHF. The CDR3, as DNA: TGTGCCAGCAGCGTCGGGGGGGCAAATCAGCCCCAGCATTTT.

V usage is TRBV6-2 or TRBV6-3 and J usage is TRBJ2-2, with 9 bases identical to TRBD1. The germline V gene has CDR1 MNHEY and CDR2 SVGEGT. This CDR3 is built from 18 residues. V dropped 6 bases and J dropped 4; count of bases not matched to a gene: 15. The DNA of the CDR3 is TGTGCCAGCAGCCAATTAGCCCCGGGACAGGGTGGCACCGGGGAGCTGTTTTTT. Its protein is CASSQLAPGQGGTGELFF.

With regard to this clone: The same CDR3 is also encoded by other DNA sequences in this sample. The rearrangement uses TRBV29-1 and TRBJ1-1, with D unclear. V lost 5 bases to trimming and J lost 3 bases, with 7 bases between them. Germline CDR1 SQVTM, CDR2 ANQGSEA. The CDR3 is 11 amino acids. CDR3 DNA: TGCAGCGTTACGGTTTACACTGAAGCTTTCTTT. Its translation is CSVTVYTEAFF.

The sample holds a few counts of this clone. The chain joins TRBV9 to TRBJ1-1, with a tentative D call TRBD1 (5 bases). The germline V and J ends were trimmed by 0 bases and 1 base, with 7 bases remaining between them. Germline assignment: CDR1 SGDLS and CDR2 YYNGEE. This CDR3 contains 14 residues. This chain's CDR3 is CASSVEGKNTEAFF. The CDR3 DNA follows: TGTGCCAGCAGCGTAGAGGGGAAGAACACTGAAGCTTTCTTT. The entire variable domain, with the rest obtained from reference TRBV9 and TRBJ1-1, is as follows: DSGVTQTPKHLITATGQRVTLRCSPRSGDLSVYWYQQSLDQGLQFLIQYYNGEERAKGNILERFSAQQFPDLHSELNLSSLELGDSALYFCASSVEGKNTEAFFGQGTRLTVV.

This clone was counted a few times. The chain uses TRBV5-1 and TRBJ1-5; D may be TRBD1 (5 bases). The CDR3 is made up of 16 amino acids. Deletions cut 4 bases from V and 1 base from J, with 15 bases between. Germline lookup yields CDR1 SGHRS and CDR2 YFSETQ. CDR3 DNA sequence: TGCGCCAGCAGCCCCGGTCCTTCAGGGAGCAATCAGCCCCAGCATTTT. This gives the protein CASSPGPSGSNQPQHF.

J is TRBJ2-7 and V is TRBV3-1 (or the pseudogene TRBV3-2); 12 bases map to TRBD2. Trimming removed 6 bases from V and 3 bases from J; junction bases left unmatched: 9. The CDR3 is made up of 16 amino acids. Germline loops: CDR1 LGHDT, CDR2 YNNKEL (reference sequence). CDR3: CASSPTSGGLYYEQYF. CDR3 in DNA: TGTGCCAGCAGTCCGACTAGCGGGGGCCTGTACTACGAGCAGTACTTC.

J is TRBJ1-2 and V is TRBV27, with a tentative D call TRBD1 (6 bases). Deletions cut 7 bases from V and 8 bases from J, with 32 bases between. The CDR3 extends over 18 amino acids. Per germline, CDR1 MNHEY and CDR2 SMNVEV (reference sequence). CDR3 in DNA: TGTGCCAGCACACCTGGCTTTGTACAGGGAATACGAAACCGGGGCTACACCTTC. Amino acids: CASTPGFVQGIRNRGYTF.

The V call is TRBV24-1, the J call TRBJ1-2, with 10 positions matching TRBD1. This CDR3 contains 14 residues. V lost 5 bases and J lost 6; bases outside the gene matches: 5. The germline gives CDR1 KGHDR, CDR2 SFDVKD. DNA for the CDR3: TGTGCCACCAGTGCCTCGGACAGGGGGGATGGCTACACCTTC. Its translation is CATSASDRGDGYTF.